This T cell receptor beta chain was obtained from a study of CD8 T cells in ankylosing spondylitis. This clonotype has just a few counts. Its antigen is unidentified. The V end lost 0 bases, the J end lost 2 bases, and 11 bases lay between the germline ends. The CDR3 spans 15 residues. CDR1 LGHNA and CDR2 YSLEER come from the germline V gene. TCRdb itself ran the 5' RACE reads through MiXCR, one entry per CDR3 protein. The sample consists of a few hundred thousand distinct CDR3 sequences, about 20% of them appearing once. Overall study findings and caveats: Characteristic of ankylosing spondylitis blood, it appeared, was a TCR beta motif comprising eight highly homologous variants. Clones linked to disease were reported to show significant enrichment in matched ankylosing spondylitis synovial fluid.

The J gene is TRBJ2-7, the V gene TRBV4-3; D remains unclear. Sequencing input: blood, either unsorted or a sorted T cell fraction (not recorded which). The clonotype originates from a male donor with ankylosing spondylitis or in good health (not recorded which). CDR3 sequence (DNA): TGCGCCAGCAGCCAAGATAGGGAACTCACCTACGAGCAGTACTTC. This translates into CASSQDRELTYEQYF.